This T cell receptor (beta chain) came from a study of T cell repertoires in cytomegalovirus infection. Study-wide background: It was the public TCR beta signatures that indicated both CMV infection and matching HLA type.

Findings of the study overall: Predominance within the ex vivo response was attributable to HLA-C-restricted CMV-specific TCR beta clonotypes. Cumulative public TCR beta family frequency identified carriers of CMV plus the relevant HLA.

Only a few counts were recorded for this clonotype. Its target is unknown. Germline loops: CDR1 MGHRA, CDR2 YSYEKL. V was pared by 3 bases and J by 5 bases, with 11 bases of the junction left unmatched. The CDR3 has 16 residues. TCRdb reprocessed the reads with MiXCR, giving one entry per CDR3 protein. The sample has about 830,000 distinct CDR3 sequences, approximately 30% seen once. The receptor was isolated from a human donor in good health (CMV status not recorded). Some clones in this sample may be carry-over from other donors' samples. Sequencing was performed on cultured CD8+ T cells from PBMCs, taken from culture after CMV antigen stimulation. The J gene is TRBJ1-1, the V gene TRBV4-1; TRBD1 agrees at 8 bases. CDR3 DNA sequence: TGCGCCAGCAGCCAGGGTCTGACAGGGGAAGGGACTGAAGCTTTCTTT. Protein product: CASSQGLTGEGTEAFF.